One and the same sample provided the 18 T cell receptor beta chains below, sequenced in a study of control samples from healthy donors and cancer patients. Profiled with immunoSEQ multiplex PCR; TCRdb holds only in-frame clones, not every one. In the table there are some 170,000 clones, 96% of which are singletons. Material: blood. The receptors stem from a woman aged 25 to 39 in good health.

V is TRBV7-9 and J is TRBJ2-3, with 11 bases fitting TRBD1. Trimming at V came to 4 bases and at J to 9 bases, leaving 9 bases not matched to a gene. Germline V gives CDR1 SEHNR, CDR2 FQNEAQ (reference sequence). This CDR3 comprises 15 residues. This CDR3 is CASSSKDRGQVTQYF. CDR3 in DNA: TGTGCCAGCAGCTCCAAGGACAGGGGGCAGGTAACGCAGTATTTT.

The chain has TRBV7-9 and TRBJ1-1; 9 bases are shared with TRBD1. Germline V gene sequence: CDR1 SEHNR, CDR2 FQNEAQ (reference sequence). CDR3 length: 12 residues. J lost 7 bases, V lost 5 bases, and 2 bases had no gene match. DNA of the CDR3: TGTGCCAGCAGCCGGACAGGGGTTGAAGCTTTCTTT. This sequence encodes CASSRTGVEAFF.

The rearrangement links TRBV6-5 to TRBJ1-6; 7 bases map to TRBD1. In germline, CDR1 is MNHEY, CDR2 SVGAGI. The CDR3 covers 14 residues. After removal of 4 bases from V and 7 bases from J, the junction contained 4 bases not matched to a gene. CDR3 loop: CASSWDRMNSPLHF. CDR3 DNA: TGTGCCAGCAGTTGGGACAGAATGAATTCACCCCTCCACTTT.

The CDR3 sequence is CASSLFQVLYGYTF. CDR3 sequence (DNA): TGTGCCAGCAGCCTCTTTCAGGTCCTTTATGGCTACACCTTC. The genes are TRBV9 and TRBJ1-2; D not resolved. CDR1 is SGDLS, CDR2 YYNGEE, per germline. This CDR3 contains 14 residues. Trimming shortened V by 4 bases and J by 5 bases, and 15 bases separated the two germline ends.

The V and J genes are TRBV5-6 and TRBJ1-6; D might be TRBD1 (6 bases). Trimming took off 1 base at V and 10 bases at J, with 12 bases between the two ends. CDR1 is SGHDT, CDR2 YYEEEE, per germline. This CDR3 is built from 14 residues. The CDR3 loop reads CASSLTQGRSPLHF. CDR3 DNA sequence: TGTGCCAGCAGCTTGACACAGGGTCGATCACCCCTCCACTTT.

The gene calls are TRBV19 and TRBJ2-7; the match to TRBD2 covers 11 bases. CDR1 and CDR2 from the germline V gene are LNHDA and SQIVND (reference sequence). V lost 5 bases, J lost 4 bases, and 10 bases stayed unmatched. The CDR3 runs 16 residues. The CDR3 loop reads CASSPAGLAVPYEQYF. The CDR3 DNA follows: TGTGCCAGTAGTCCTGCGGGACTAGCGGTGCCTTACGAGCAGTACTTC.

J is TRBJ2-7 and V is TRBV5-1, with a possible D match to TRBD2 (5 bases). Per the germline V gene, CDR1 is SGHRS and CDR2 is YFSETQ. This CDR3 has 13 residues. Between the trimmed V and J ends, which lost 6 bases and 4 bases, there was a span of 14 bases. The CDR3 sequence is CASTQEGPYEQYF. CDR3 nucleotide sequence: TGCGCCAGCACCCAAGAGGGCCCTTACGAGCAGTACTTC.

The chain couples TRBV29-1 to TRBJ2-3; D perhaps matches TRBD2 (7 bases). The CDR3 extends over 17 amino acids. V was pared by 7 bases and J by 2 bases, with 25 bases between. Germline V gene sequence: CDR1 SQVTM, CDR2 ANQGSEA. In DNA, the CDR3 is TGCAGCGCTCGAGGGGGTCGCGGGAGCGGGACCACAGATACGCAGTATTTT. This codes for CSARGGRGSGTTDTQYF.

This chain joins TRBV7-2 and TRBJ1-3, with D possibly being TRBD1 (6 bases). V lost 5 bases, J lost 9 bases, and 14 bases lay in between. There are 13 residues in the CDR3. Germline assignment: CDR1 SGHTA and CDR2 FQGNSA. The CDR3 spells CASSRDRRGTIYF. CDR3 sequence (DNA): TGTGCCAGCAGCCGTGACAGGCGCGGCACCATATATTTT.

The chain has TRBV9 and TRBJ1-2; 12 positions match TRBD1. The CDR3 runs to 15 residues. Trimming at V came to 4 bases and at J to 6 bases, leaving 7 bases not matched to a gene. Germline lookup yields CDR1 SGDLS and CDR2 YYNGEE. The CDR3 region is CASSSRDRGRDGYTF. The CDR3 region has the DNA TGTGCCAGCAGCAGCCGGGACAGGGGGCGCGATGGCTACACCTTC.

The V gene is TRBV4-2, the J gene TRBJ2-7; 7 nucleotides line up with TRBD2. J gave up 5 bases and V 2 bases, and 6 bases lay outside the gene matches. Germline loops: CDR1 LGHNA, CDR2 YNFKEQ. The CDR3 is 14 residues long. The CDR3 region is CASSQTSDWDEQYF. The CDR3 DNA is TGTGCCAGCAGCCAAACTAGCGACTGGGACGAGCAGTACTTC.

The chain has TRBV4-1 and TRBJ2-5; no clear D gene. V lost 4 bases to trimming and J lost 6 bases, with 6 bases between them. The CDR3 is 11 amino acids. Germline V gives CDR1 MGHRA, CDR2 YSYEKL. The CDR3 DNA reads as TGCGCCAGCAGCCGCGAACAGACCCAGTACTTC. Residues: CASSREQTQYF.

This chain uses TRBV2 with TRBJ1-2; tentative D call: TRBD1 (5 bases). Germline V CDR1 and CDR2: SNHLY, FYNNEI. The CDR3 spans 14 residues. Trimming removed 2 bases from V and 4 bases from J, with 11 bases in between. Written as DNA, the CDR3 is TGTGCCAGCAGTGAAATAGGGACGGTCTATGGCTACACCTTC. Its protein is CASSEIGTVYGYTF.

This clone was detected once. The chain uses TRBV6-7 and TRBJ2-7; TRBD1 aligns across 7 bases. TRBV6-7 is assigned to the ORF class and has an uncertain function. V shed 5 bases, J shed 0 bases, and the junction held 4 bases outside the gene matches. The CDR3 runs 14 residues. The CDR3 region has the DNA TGTGCCAGCAGTACCCGGGACAGCTCCTACGAGCAGTACTTC. Residues: CASSTRDSSYEQYF.

This clone was observed at least ten times. The genes are TRBV2 and TRBJ1-4, with D possibly matching TRBD1 (5 bases). Germline lookup yields CDR1 SNHLY and CDR2 FYNNEI. The CDR3 loop spans 13 amino acids. The germline V and J ends were trimmed by 6 bases and 5 bases, with 10 bases remaining between them. The CDR3 loop is CASSGGWNEKLFF. The CDR3 DNA reads as TGTGCCAGCAGCGGGGGGTGGAATGAAAAACTGTTTTTT. Combining the CDR3 with reference TRBV2 and TRBJ1-4 gives the whole variable domain EPEVTQTPSHQVTQMGQEVILRCVPISNHLYFYWYRQILGQKVEFLVSFYNNEISEKSEIFDDQFSVERPDGSNFTLKIRSTKLEDSAMYFCASSGGWNEKLFFGSGTQLSVL.

The V and J genes are TRBV19 and TRBJ2-2, with 10 bases lining up with TRBD2. The junction had 11 bases not matched to a gene; V was cut back by 4 bases and J by 6 bases. Germline V gene data show CDR1 as LNHDA and CDR2 as SQIVND (reference sequence). The CDR3 length is 17 residues. DNA of the CDR3: TGTGCCAGTAGTACCGAAGGACTAGCGGTATTTGCCGGGGAGCTGTTTTTT. Residues: CASSTEGLAVFAGELFF.

The chain is built from TRBV28 and TRBJ1-5, with 11 positions matching TRBD1. The CDR3 has 18 amino acids. Trimming took 6 bases from V and 3 from J; bases not matched to a gene: 13. The germline CDR1 and CDR2 sequences are MDHEN and SYDVKM. The CDR3 DNA follows: TGTGCCAGCAGGGTGAGGGACAGGGGGTTGGTTTACAATCAGCCCCAGCATTTT. The encoded protein is CASRVRDRGLVYNQPQHF.

The chain is built from TRBV27 and TRBJ2-4, with D possibly TRBD2 on 5 matching bases. Germline lookup yields CDR1 MNHEY and CDR2 SMNVEV (reference sequence). The V end lost 2 bases, the J end lost 10 bases, and 21 bases lay between the germline ends. The CDR3 is made up of 16 amino acids. This chain's CDR3 is CASSLRVQPAAEIQYF. The CDR3 coding sequence is TGTGCCAGCAGTTTAAGAGTACAGCCAGCAGCGGAGATTCAGTACTTC.